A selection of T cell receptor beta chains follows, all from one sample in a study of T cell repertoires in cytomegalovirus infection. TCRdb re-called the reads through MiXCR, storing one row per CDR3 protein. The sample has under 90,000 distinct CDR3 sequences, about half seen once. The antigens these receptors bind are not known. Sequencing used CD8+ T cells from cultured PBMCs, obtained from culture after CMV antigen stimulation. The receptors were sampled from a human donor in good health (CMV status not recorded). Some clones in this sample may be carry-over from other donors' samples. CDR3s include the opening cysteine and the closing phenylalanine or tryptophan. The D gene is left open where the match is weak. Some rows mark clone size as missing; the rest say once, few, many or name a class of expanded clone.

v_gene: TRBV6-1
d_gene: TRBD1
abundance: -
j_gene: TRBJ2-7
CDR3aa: CASSYPGQVSGEQYF
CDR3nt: TGTGCCAGCAGTTACCCCGGACAGGTATCCGGCGAGCAGTACTTC

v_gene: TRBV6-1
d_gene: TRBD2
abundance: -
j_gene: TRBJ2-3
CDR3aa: CASSGLAGGPDTQYF
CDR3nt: TGTGCCAGCAGTGGACTAGCGGGGGGGCCAGATACGCAGTATTTT

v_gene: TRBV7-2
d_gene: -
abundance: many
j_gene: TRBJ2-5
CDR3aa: CASSFFTGYQETQYF
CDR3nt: TGTGCCAGCAGCTTTTTTACAGGTTACCAAGAGACCCAGTACTTC

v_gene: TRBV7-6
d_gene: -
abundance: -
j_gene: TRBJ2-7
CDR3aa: CASSFGRDEQYF
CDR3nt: TGTGCCAGCAGCTTCGGACGTGACGAGCAGTACTTC

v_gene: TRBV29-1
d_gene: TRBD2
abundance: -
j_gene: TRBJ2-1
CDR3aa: CSVEGLAGYYNEQFF
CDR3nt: TGCAGCGTTGAGGGACTAGCGGGTTACTACAATGAGCAGTTCTTC

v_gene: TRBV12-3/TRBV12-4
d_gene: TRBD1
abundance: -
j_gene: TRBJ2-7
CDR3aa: CASRSTGTVVPGQYF
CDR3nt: TGTGCCAGCAGATCTACCGGGACAGTGGTCCCCGGGCAGTACTTC

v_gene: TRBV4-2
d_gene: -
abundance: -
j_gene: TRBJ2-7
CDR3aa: CASSQASGIDSYEQYF
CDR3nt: TGTGCCAGCAGCCAGGCCTCCGGGATAGACTCCTACGAGCAGTACTTC

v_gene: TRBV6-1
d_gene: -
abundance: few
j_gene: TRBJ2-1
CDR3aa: CASRAYGGNAYNEQFF
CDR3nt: TGTGCCAGCAGAGCATACGGCGGGAACGCCTACAATGAGCAGTTCTTC

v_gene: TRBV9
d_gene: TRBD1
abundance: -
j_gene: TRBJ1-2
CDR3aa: CASSDSTGGGGYTF
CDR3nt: TGTGCCAGCAGCGATTCTACAGGGGGTGGAGGCTACACCTTC

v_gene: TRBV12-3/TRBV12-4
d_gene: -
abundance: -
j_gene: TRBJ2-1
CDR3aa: CASSFSLLGNEQFF
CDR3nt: TGTGCCAGCAGCTTTAGTCTCTTAGGCAATGAGCAGTTCTTC

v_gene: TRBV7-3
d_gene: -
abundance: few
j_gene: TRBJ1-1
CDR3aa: CASSLIPSGHTEAFF
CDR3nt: TGTGCCAGCAGCTTAATCCCCTCAGGGCACACTGAAGCTTTCTTT

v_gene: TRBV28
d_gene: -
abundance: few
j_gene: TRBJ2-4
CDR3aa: CASSTADKNIQYF
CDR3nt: TGTGCCAGCAGTACAGCCGACAAAAACATTCAGTACTTC

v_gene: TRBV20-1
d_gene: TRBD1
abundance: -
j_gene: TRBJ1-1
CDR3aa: CSAGGQGLNTEAFF
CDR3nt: TGCAGTGCTGGCGGACAGGGCCTGAACACTGAAGCTTTCTTT

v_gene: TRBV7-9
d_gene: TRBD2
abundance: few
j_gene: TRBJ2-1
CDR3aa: CASSQPGTSSYNEQFF
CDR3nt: TGTGCCAGCAGCCAACCCGGGACTAGCTCCTACAATGAGCAGTTCTTC

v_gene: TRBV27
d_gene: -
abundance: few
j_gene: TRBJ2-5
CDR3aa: CATVGRGETQYF
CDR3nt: TGTGCCACAGTAGGCAGGGGAGAGACCCAGTACTTC

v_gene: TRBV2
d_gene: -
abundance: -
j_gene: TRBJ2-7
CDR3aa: CASTGTGLPYEQYF
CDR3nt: TGTGCCAGCACCGGGACTGGGCTTCCCTACGAGCAGTACTTC

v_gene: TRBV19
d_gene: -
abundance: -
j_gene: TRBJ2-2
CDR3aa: CASSIVGRGPGELFF
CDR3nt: TGTGCCAGTAGTATAGTGGGTCGGGGTCCCGGGGAGCTGTTTTTT

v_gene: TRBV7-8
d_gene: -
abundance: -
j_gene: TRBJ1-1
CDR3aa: CASSPGGGIGEAFF
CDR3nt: TGTGCCAGCAGCCCCGGCGGGGGGATTGGTGAAGCTTTCTTT

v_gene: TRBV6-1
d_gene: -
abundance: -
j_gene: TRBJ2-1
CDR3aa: CASSERGASSYNEQFF
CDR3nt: TGTGCCAGCAGTGAAAGAGGCGCTAGCTCCTACAATGAGCAGTTCTTC

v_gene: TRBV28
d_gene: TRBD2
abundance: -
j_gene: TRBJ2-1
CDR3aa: CASSYSGRALSYNEQFF
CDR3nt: TGTGCCAGCAGTTATAGCGGGAGGGCCTTATCCTACAATGAGCAGTTCTTC

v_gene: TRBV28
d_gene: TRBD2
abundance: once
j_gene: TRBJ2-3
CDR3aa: CASSPPGLAGGLDTQYF
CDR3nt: TGTGCCAGCAGTCCACCGGGACTAGCGGGAGGTTTAGATACGCAGTATTTT

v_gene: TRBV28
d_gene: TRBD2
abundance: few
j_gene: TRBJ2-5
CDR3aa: CASSPLAGWKTQYF
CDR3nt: TGTGCCAGCAGTCCACTAGCGGGATGGAAGACCCAGTACTTC

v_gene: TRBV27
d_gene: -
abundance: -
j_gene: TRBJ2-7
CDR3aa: CASSTGFREQYF
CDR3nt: TGTGCCAGCAGTACAGGGTTTAGGGAGCAGTACTTC